Included here is one T cell receptor (beta chain) sequence, with context. This clonotype came up many times. Its cognate antigen has yet to be identified. Base qualities were left out, and no much larger clone turns up one base away. The sample was run on an Illumina NovaSeq 6000. TCRalpha and TCRbeta cDNA libraries were constructed by 5'RACE with constant-segment primers, with sample barcodes and unique molecular identifiers being introduced. Trizol reagent was used to extract RNA from every sample. Libraries were amplified in two PCR steps, with a second sample barcode and Illumina TruSeq adapters added in the second step. Libraries were sequenced on an Illumina NovaSeq with 2 x 150 bp paired-end reads. The paper's data handling went like this. The reads were demultiplexed and collapsed into UMI-guided consensus sequences using migec v1.2.7. With mixcr v2.1.11, UMI consensuses were aligned to TRA and TRB V and J templates and assembled into clonotypes. Clonotypes were classified as expanded or contracted when called significant by both edgeR and NoisET, with noise models trained on biological replicates. For edgeR calls, the thresholds were a false discovery rate-adjusted p below 0.01 and a log2 fold-change of 1. PCA with hierarchical clustering of max-normalized trajectories of the 1000 most abundant clonotypes was used as exploratory dynamics analysis. Separately sequenced CD4+ and CD8+ repertoires were used to assign a CD4 or CD8 phenotype to each responding clone. TCRdb reran the public reads through fastp at Q25 and MiXCR, keeping productive beta chains. Entries are consolidated by CDR3 protein sequence, retaining the most common genes and DNA. The V and J calls were not made by the authors but by TCRdb's processing. This sample lists 85,000 to 120,000 distinct CDR3 sequences; approximately 17% were detected once. The ten largest account for 28% of the sample.

This record belongs to a study of T-cell memory formation after mild COVID-19 (dated by TCRdb to the early 2020s). General notes on the study: TCR sequence clusters from the two donors were largely donor specific. T-cell clones expanding and contracting after mild COVID-19 in a couple of donors were tracked by longitudinal TCRalpha and TCRbeta repertoire sequencing. The cohort comprised two young, previously healthy adult volunteers, one female and one male.

Overall study results and their limits: The study covered only a couple of mild cases, and larger cohorts including severe cases with pre-infection samples were considered necessary. Some responding clones were detected in pre-infection memory, which suggested that pre-existing cross-reactive memory T cells had joined the SARS-CoV-2 response. Whether the second-wave clones peaking on day 37 were SARS-CoV-2 specific was not confirmed. Clones that contracted from day 15 to 85 showed balanced CD4/CD8 phenotypes, whereas a second wave of clones that expanded from day 15 to 37 leaned towards CD4+. Contracting CD4+ clones turned up mainly in the CM and EM memory subsets, whereas EMRA was where CD8+ clones were enriched.

Ficoll-Paque density gradient centrifugation was used to isolate PBMCs. The germline V gene (reference sequence) provides CDR1 SGHKS and CDR2 YYEKEE. Measured from the cysteine to the phenylalanine, the CDR3 is 14 residues long. Only CDR3 DNA is held: 42 bases, read in frame from base 1. Clipping removes 4 bases from V and 6 bases from J, with 5 as the unmatched junction base count. The receptor chain draws on TRBV5-5 and TRBJ2-7; TRBD1 matches 12 bases in the middle. The sample comprised PBMCs or a T cell subset sorted from them (not recorded which). This receptor was taken from an adult woman who had mild COVID-19 (a few samples of this study predate the infection). The sample titles of this study are shuffled in the database, so cell type and time point are left out; the donor was told from shared clones. The CDR3 sequence is CASSPGTGGLEQYF. The nucleotide sequence reads as follows: TGTGCCAGCAGCCCCGGGACAGGGGGCCTCGAGCAGTACTTC.